The 16 T cell receptor beta chains below were found in one sample sequenced in a study of blood T cell repertoires in COVID-19. Method: immunoSEQ multiplex PCR; TCRdb's copy keeps in-frame clones and lacks some. The sample consists of some 110,000 clones, about 90% of them appearing once. The sample was peripheral blood. Source of these receptors: a man aged 50 to 60 with acute or convalescent COVID-19.

This rearrangement joins TRBV19 to TRBJ2-2; the match to TRBD2 covers 7 bases. Germline V gene sequence: CDR1 LNHDA, CDR2 SQIVND (reference sequence). Trimming removed 3 bases from V and 6 bases from J; junction bases left unmatched: 10. This CDR3 comprises 16 residues. The CDR3 loop reads CASSILTSPGAGELFF. CDR3 in DNA: TGTGCCAGTAGTATCCTGACTAGCCCCGGGGCCGGGGAGCTGTTTTTT.

The genes are TRBV14 and TRBJ2-1; unclear D gene. V was cut by 8 bases and J by 4 bases, with 15 bases left in between. This CDR3 is built from 14 residues. The germline V gene encodes CDR1 SGHDN and CDR2 FVKESK. The CDR3 region has the DNA TGTGCCAGCCAAGCTACTCAACGTTACAATGAGCAGTTCTTC. This gives the protein CASQATQRYNEQFF.

The chain is built from TRBV25-1 and TRBJ2-7; 8 bases map to TRBD1. The CDR3 extends over 13 amino acids. V lost 8 bases and J lost 6; bases outside the gene matches: 9. Germline CDR1 reads MGHDK; CDR2 reads SYGVNS. CDR3 protein: CASLGQGGSEQYF. The CDR3 DNA is TGTGCCAGCCTAGGACAGGGCGGTTCCGAGCAGTACTTC.

The chain employs TRBV10-1 and TRBJ2-7; maybe TRBD2 (5 bases). Germline CDR1 and CDR2: WNHNN and SYGVQD (reference sequence). This CDR3 spans 13 amino acids. The V end was cut by 5 bases, the J end by 3 bases, with 11 bases between. CDR3 in amino acids: CASSRGLIYEQYF. The CDR3 bases are TGCGCCAGCAGTAGAGGACTCATCTACGAGCAGTACTTC.

The V and J genes are TRBV7-9 and TRBJ1-2; D not certain. CDR1 and CDR2 (germline): SEHNR, FQNEAQ (reference sequence). The V and J ends lost 7 bases and 5 bases respectively, with 8 bases between them. The CDR3 covers 11 residues. CDR3 bases: TGTGCCAGCACCCGGTGGTATGGCTACACCTTC. This encodes CASTRWYGYTF. The full variable domain, its missing parts supplied by reference TRBV7-9 and TRBJ1-2, is DTGVSQNPRHKITKRGQNVTFRCDPISEHNRLYWYRQTLGQGPEFLTYFQNEAQLEKSRLLSDRFSAERPKGSFSTLEIQRTEQGDSAMYLCASTRWYGYTFGSGTRLTVV.

The chain has TRBV19 and TRBJ2-6, with 8 bases aligning to TRBD1. The CDR3 loop spans 20 amino acids. Germline V gene sequence: CDR1 LNHDA, CDR2 SQIVND (reference sequence). V shed 3 bases and J 11 bases; nucleotides not matched to a gene: 24. This CDR3 is CASSMKGPGGLPIARDVLTF. The CDR3 coding sequence is TGTGCCAGTAGTATGAAGGGCCCAGGGGGCCTTCCCATCGCGAGGGACGTCCTGACTTTC.

This chain connects TRBV6-5 to TRBJ2-2; the D is unclear. The V gene lost 6 bases and the J gene lost 2 bases, with 4 bases spanning the gap. The germline CDR1 and CDR2 sequences are MNHEY and SVGAGI. The CDR3 is made up of 12 amino acids. The CDR3 protein is CASRRNTGELFF. The CDR3 DNA reads TGTGCCAGCAGGCGCAACACCGGGGAGCTGTTTTTT.

This chain links TRBV28 with TRBJ2-2; 11 bases fit TRBD2. Germline V gene sequence: CDR1 MDHEN, CDR2 SYDVKM. CDR3 size: 17 residues. The ends lost 5 bases at V and 7 bases at J; junction bases unmatched: 12. Here the CDR3 reads CASSTFTSGSRDGELFF. CDR3 DNA sequence: TGTGCCAGCAGTACCTTTACTAGCGGGAGTAGGGACGGGGAGCTGTTTTTT.

A remark on this clone: At one of its ends the junction is not consistent with the germline gene, which may arise from a read error. The chain couples TRBV7-2 to TRBJ1-5; 10 bases are a match to TRBD1. This CDR3 has 15 amino acids. CDR1 and CDR2 (germline): SGHTA, FQGNSA. Here the CDR3 reads CASSRTGGSYQPQHF. The CDR3 nucleotides are TGTGCCAGCTCACGGACAGGGGGTAGCTATCAGCCCCAGCATTTT.

The chain carries TRBV15 and TRBJ2-5; perhaps TRBD2 as D (6 bases). Germline loops: CDR1 LNHNV, CDR2 YYDKDF (reference sequence). CDR3 length equals 13 residues. In nucleotides, the CDR3 is TGTGCTTCCCGAGGAGGGGAAAGGGAGACCCAGTACTTC. Its translation is CASRGGERETQYF.

The chain is built from TRBV10-2 and TRBJ2-2; D might be TRBD2 (5 bases). Germline assignment: CDR1 WSHSY and CDR2 SAAADI. Trimming cost V 6 bases and J 3 bases, with 8 bases left between them. The CDR3 covers 13 residues. CDR3 coding DNA: TGCGCCAGCAGGCCGGGATACACCGGGGAGCTGTTTTTT. It specifies CASRPGYTGELFF.

This chain joins TRBV11-2 and TRBJ2-7, with 9 nucleotides matching TRBD2. V trimming: 3 bases; J trimming: 6 bases; junction bases outside the gene matches: 6. This CDR3 has 14 residues. Per the germline V gene, CDR1 is SGHAT and CDR2 is FQNNGV. The CDR3 loop is CASSLSREGCEQYF. CDR3 nucleotides: TGTGCCAGCAGCTTGTCGCGGGAGGGCTGCGAGCAGTACTTC.

The chain combines TRBV2 with TRBJ2-3; 14 bases agree with TRBD2. V lost 10 bases and J lost 3; bases outside the gene matches: 12. This CDR3 has 17 amino acids. CDR1 is SNHLY and CDR2 is FYNNEI in the germline V gene. The CDR3 loop reads CATRMGLAGVGTDTQYF. CDR3 DNA: TGTGCCACTCGAATGGGACTAGCGGGAGTAGGGACAGATACGCAGTATTTT.

V gene TRBV6-5 combines with J gene TRBJ1-1; a weak D match, TRBD1 (6 bases). This CDR3 contains 15 residues. The germline V and J ends were trimmed by 4 bases and 5 bases, with 17 bases remaining between them. Per germline, CDR1 MNHEY and CDR2 SVGAGI. CDR3 region: CASSSGGARRTEAFF. DNA of the CDR3: TGTGCCAGCAGTTCCGGGGGGGCACGGAGGACTGAAGCTTTCTTT.

The chain uses TRBV19 and TRBJ1-6; TRBD1 matches at 7 bases. Germline CDR1 and CDR2: LNHDA and SQIVND (reference sequence). V gave up 5 bases and J gave up 6 bases; unmatched junction bases: 7. The CDR3 sequence is 15 residues long. The CDR3 region is CASSGSGQINSPLHF. The CDR3 coding sequence is TGTGCCAGTAGTGGTTCGGGACAGATTAATTCACCCCTCCACTTT. Full variable domain (outside the CDR3, taken from reference TRBV19 and TRBJ1-6): DGGITQSPKYLFRKEGQNVTLSCEQNLNHDAMYWYRQDPGQGLRLIYYSQIVNDFQKGDIAEGYSVSREKKESFPLTVTSAQKNPTAFYLCASSGSGQINSPLHFGNGTRLTVT.

V gene TRBV3-1 (or the pseudogene TRBV3-2) combines with J gene TRBJ2-1; 8 bases match TRBD2. In germline, CDR1 is LGHDT, CDR2 YNNKEL (reference sequence). V trimming: 0 bases; J trimming: 4 bases; junction bases outside the gene matches: 8. This CDR3 contains 17 residues. The DNA for the CDR3 is TGTGCCAGCAGCCAAGATGAAGGACTAGCAGCTTACAATGAGCAGTTCTTC. Translating gives CASSQDEGLAAYNEQFF.